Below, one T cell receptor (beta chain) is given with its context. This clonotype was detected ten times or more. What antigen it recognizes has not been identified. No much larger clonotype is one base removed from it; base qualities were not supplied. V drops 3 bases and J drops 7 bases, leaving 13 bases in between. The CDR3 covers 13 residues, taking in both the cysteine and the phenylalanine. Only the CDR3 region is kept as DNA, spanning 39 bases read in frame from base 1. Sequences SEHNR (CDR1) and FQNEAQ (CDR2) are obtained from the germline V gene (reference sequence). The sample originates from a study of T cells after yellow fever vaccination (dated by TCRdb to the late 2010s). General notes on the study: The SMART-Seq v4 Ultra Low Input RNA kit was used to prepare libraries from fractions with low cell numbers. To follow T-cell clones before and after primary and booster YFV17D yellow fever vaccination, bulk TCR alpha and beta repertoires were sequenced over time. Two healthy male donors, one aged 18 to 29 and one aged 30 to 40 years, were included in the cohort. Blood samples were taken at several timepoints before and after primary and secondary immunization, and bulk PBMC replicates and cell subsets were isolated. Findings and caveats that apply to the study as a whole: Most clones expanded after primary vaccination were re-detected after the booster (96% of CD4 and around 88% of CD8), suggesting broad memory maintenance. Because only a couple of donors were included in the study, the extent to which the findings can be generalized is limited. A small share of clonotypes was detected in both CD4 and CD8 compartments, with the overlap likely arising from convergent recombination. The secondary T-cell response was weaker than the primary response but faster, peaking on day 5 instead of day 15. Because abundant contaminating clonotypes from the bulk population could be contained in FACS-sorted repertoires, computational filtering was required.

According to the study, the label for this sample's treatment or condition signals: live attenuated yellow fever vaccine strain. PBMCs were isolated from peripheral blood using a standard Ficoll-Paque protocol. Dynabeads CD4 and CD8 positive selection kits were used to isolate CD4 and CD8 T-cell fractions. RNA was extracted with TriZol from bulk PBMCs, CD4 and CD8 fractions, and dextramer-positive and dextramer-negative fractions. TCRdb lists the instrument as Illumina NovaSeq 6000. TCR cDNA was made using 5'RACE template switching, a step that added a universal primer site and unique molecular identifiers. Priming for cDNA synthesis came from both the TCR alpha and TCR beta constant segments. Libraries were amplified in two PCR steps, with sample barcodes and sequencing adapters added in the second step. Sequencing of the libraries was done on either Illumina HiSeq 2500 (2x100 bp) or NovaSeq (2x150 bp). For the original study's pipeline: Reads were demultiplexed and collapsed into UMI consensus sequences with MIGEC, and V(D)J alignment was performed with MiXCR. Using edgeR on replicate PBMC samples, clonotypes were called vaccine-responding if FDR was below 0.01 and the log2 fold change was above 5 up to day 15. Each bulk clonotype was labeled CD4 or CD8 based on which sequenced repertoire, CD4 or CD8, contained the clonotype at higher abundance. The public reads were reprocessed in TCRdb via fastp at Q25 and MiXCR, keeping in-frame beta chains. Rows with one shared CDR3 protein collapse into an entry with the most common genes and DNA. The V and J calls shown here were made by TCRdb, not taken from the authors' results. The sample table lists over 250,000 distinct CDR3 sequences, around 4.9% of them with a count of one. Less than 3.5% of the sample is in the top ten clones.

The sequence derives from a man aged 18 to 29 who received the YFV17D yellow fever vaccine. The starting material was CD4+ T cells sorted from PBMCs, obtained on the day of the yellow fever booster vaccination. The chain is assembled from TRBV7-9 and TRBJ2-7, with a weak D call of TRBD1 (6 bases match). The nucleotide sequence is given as TGTGCCAGCAGCTTGGGGGCCACCACGGAGCAGTACTTC. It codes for CASSLGATTEQYF.